This is a list of T cell receptor beta chains from one sample in a study of blood T cells in healthy people across ages. TCRdb recomputed calls from the 5' RACE reads with MiXCR, one row per CDR3 protein. The table records approximately 1,000,000 distinct CDR3 sequences, 35% to 55% of them present only once. The sequenced sample was blood. Receptors were obtained from a woman aged 55-70 years in good health. CDR3s include the opening cysteine and the closing phenylalanine or tryptophan. D genes are given only for firm matches. The size of a clone is reported for some rows only, either as once, few or many, or as a class for expanded clones.

J: TRBJ2-6
V: TRBV29-1
D: -
size: -
CDR3: CSVALLSGANVLTF
DNA: TGCAGCGTTGCTCTACTCTCTGGGGCCAACGTCCTGACTTTC

J: TRBJ2-7
V: TRBV5-1
D: -
size: -
CDR3: CASSLDGPPHEQYF
DNA: TGCGCCAGCAGCTTGGATGGACCGCCCCACGAGCAGTACTTC

J: TRBJ2-6
V: TRBV12-3/TRBV12-4
D: TRBD1
size: -
CDR3: CASSPGTGSSEANVLTF
DNA: TGTGCCAGCAGCCCCGGGACAGGGAGCTCTGAGGCCAACGTCCTGACTTTC

J: TRBJ2-7
V: TRBV20-1
D: -
size: -
CDR3: CSAIDSANYEQYF
DNA: TGCAGTGCTATAGACAGCGCCAATTACGAGCAGTACTTC

J: TRBJ2-3
V: TRBV7-9
D: -
size: few
CDR3: CASSLAGSLSTDTQYF
DNA: TGTGCCAGCAGCTTAGCAGGGTCGTTATCCACAGATACGCAGTATTTT

J: TRBJ1-2
V: TRBV29-1
D: -
size: once
CDR3: CSVRAGRGYGHTF
DNA: TGCAGCGTCCGAGCGGGTAGAGGCTATGGCCACACCTTC

J: TRBJ2-7
V: TRBV20-1
D: -
size: -
CDR3: CSARAKVYEQYF
DNA: TGCAGTGCCAGGGCGAAAGTATACGAGCAGTACTTC

J: TRBJ2-2
V: TRBV20-1
D: TRBD1
size: -
CDR3: CSARDRAGGFAGELFF
DNA: TGCAGTGCTAGAGATAGGGCAGGGGGCTTTGCCGGGGAGCTGTTTTTT

J: TRBJ2-7
V: TRBV20-1
D: -
size: few
CDR3: CSAVQGSYEQYF
DNA: TGCAGTGCTGTCCAGGGCTCCTACGAGCAGTACTTC

J: TRBJ2-7
V: TRBV12-3/TRBV12-4
D: -
size: -
CDR3: CASGGPGEQYF
DNA: TGTGCCAGCGGGGGACCAGGGGAGCAGTACTTC

J: TRBJ2-4
V: TRBV6-1
D: TRBD1
size: -
CDR3: CASGAGQVKNIQYF
DNA: TGTGCCAGCGGGGCAGGACAGGTTAAAAACATTCAGTACTTC

J: TRBJ2-7
V: TRBV27
D: -
size: -
CDR3: CASSYNPVSYEQYF
DNA: TGTGCCAGCAGTTATAACCCGGTTAGCTACGAGCAGTACTTC

J: TRBJ1-5
V: TRBV11-2
D: -
size: few
CDR3: CASSADGGANQPQHF
DNA: TGTGCCAGCAGCGCGGACGGTGGGGCGAATCAGCCCCAGCATTTT

J: TRBJ2-1
V: TRBV29-1
D: -
size: few
CDR3: CSVNGYNEQFF
DNA: TGCAGCGTAAATGGTTACAATGAGCAGTTCTTC

J: TRBJ2-1
V: TRBV7-9
D: -
size: -
CDR3: CASSLGGSRALQFF
DNA: TGTGCCAGCAGCCTAGGGGGGAGCAGGGCCCTCCAGTTCTTC

J: TRBJ2-5
V: TRBV11-2
D: -
size: few
CDR3: CASSLYSETQYF
DNA: TGTGCCAGCAGCTTATATTCGGAGACCCAGTACTTC

J: TRBJ2-3
V: TRBV7-9
D: -
size: -
CDR3: CASSRSTITDTQYF
DNA: TGTGCCAGTTCAAGGTCAACTATCACAGATACGCAGTATTTT

J: TRBJ2-7
V: TRBV29-1
D: TRBD2
size: -
CDR3: CSAVPTSGYNEQYF
DNA: TGCAGCGCCGTCCCGACTAGCGGCTACAATGAGCAGTACTTC

J: TRBJ2-3
V: TRBV28
D: TRBD2
size: -
CDR3: CASSLTSGRTTTDTQYF
DNA: TGTGCCAGCAGTTTGACTAGCGGGAGGACGACCACAGATACGCAGTATTTT

J: TRBJ2-2
V: TRBV2
D: TRBD2
size: few
CDR3: CASKASGRGTGELFF
DNA: TGTGCCAGCAAGGCTAGCGGGAGAGGCACCGGGGAGCTGTTTTTT

J: TRBJ2-3
V: TRBV29-1
D: -
size: once
CDR3: CSAQRGNTDTQYF
DNA: TGCAGCGCCCAAAGGGGGAACACAGATACGCAGTATTTT

J: TRBJ2-1
V: TRBV7-9
D: -
size: -
CDR3: CASSLVRSGGLTIREQFF
DNA: TGTGCCAGCAGCTTAGTTAGGTCAGGGGGACTAACGATCCGTGAGCAGTTCTTC

J: TRBJ2-1
V: TRBV5-1
D: TRBD1
size: -
CDR3: CASRHPGQGEQFF
DNA: TGCGCCAGCAGGCACCCGGGACAGGGCGAGCAGTTCTTC

J: TRBJ1-4
V: TRBV5-1
D: TRBD1
size: -
CDR3: CASSPRGTGDEKLFF
DNA: TGCGCCAGCAGCCCCCGTGGGACAGGGGATGAAAAACTGTTTTTT

J: TRBJ2-4
V: TRBV29-1
D: -
size: -
CDR3: CSVGWGTYKQYF
DNA: TGCAGCGTTGGTTGGGGGACCTACAAGCAGTACTTC

J: TRBJ2-5
V: TRBV11-1
D: TRBD2
size: -
CDR3: CASSGGLAGVNEQYF
DNA: TGTGCCAGCAGCGGGGGACTAGCGGGAGTCAATGAGCAGTACTTC

J: TRBJ1-2
V: TRBV9
D: TRBD1
size: -
CDR3: CANSVPDRPLYGYTF
DNA: TGTGCCAACAGCGTCCCGGACAGGCCCCTCTATGGCTACACCTTC

J: TRBJ2-7
V: TRBV24-1
D: -
size: -
CDR3: CATSDASPGEPYEQYF
DNA: TGTGCCACCAGTGACGCCTCCCCAGGAGAGCCTTACGAGCAGTACTTC

J: TRBJ1-1
V: TRBV6-5
D: TRBD1
size: once
CDR3: CASSYSRQGSTEAFF
DNA: TGTGCCAGCAGTTACTCTAGACAGGGTAGCACTGAAGCTTTCTTT

J: TRBJ1-4
V: TRBV7-9
D: -
size: -
CDR3: CASSLGGSVGDEKLFF
DNA: TGTGCCAGCAGCTTAGGTGGATCCGTCGGGGATGAAAAACTGTTTTTT

J: TRBJ1-2
V: TRBV7-2
D: TRBD1
size: many
CDR3: CASSSWDRVSYGYTF
DNA: TGTGCCAGCAGCTCATGGGACAGGGTGTCGTATGGCTACACCTTC

J: TRBJ2-1
V: TRBV27
D: -
size: -
CDR3: CASSAGTGTYNEQFF
DNA: TGTGCCAGCTCAGCCGGGACGGGGACCTACAATGAGCAGTTCTTC

J: TRBJ1-2
V: TRBV27
D: -
size: many
CDR3: CASSLRQSYGYTF
DNA: TGTGCCAGCAGTTTACGGCAGTCCTATGGCTACACCTTC

J: TRBJ2-1
V: TRBV28
D: -
size: many
CDR3: CASSTENEQFF
DNA: TGTGCCAGCAGCACAGAGAATGAGCAGTTCTTC

J: TRBJ1-2
V: TRBV20-1
D: TRBD1
size: -
CDR3: CSARDRNRGDYGYTF
DNA: TGCAGTGCTAGAGATAGGAACAGGGGCGACTATGGCTACACCTTC

J: TRBJ2-5
V: TRBV12-3/TRBV12-4
D: -
size: few
CDR3: CASSPRAGETQYF
DNA: TGTGCCAGCAGTCCTCGGGCCGGAGAGACCCAGTACTTC

J: TRBJ1-2
V: TRBV27
D: -
size: few
CDR3: CASSLSGGRYYGYTF
DNA: TGTGCCAGCAGTTTATCGGGGGGGAGATACTATGGCTACACCTTC

J: TRBJ2-5
V: TRBV10-3
D: TRBD2
size: few
CDR3: CAISGPSGRASDWETQYF
DNA: TGTGCCATCAGTGGTCCTAGCGGGAGGGCCTCCGACTGGGAGACCCAGTACTTC

J: TRBJ1-5
V: TRBV5-6
D: -
size: -
CDR3: CASSLVGTPTQPQHF
DNA: TGTGCCAGCAGCTTGGTGGGGACCCCGACTCAGCCCCAGCATTTT

J: TRBJ1-2
V: TRBV27
D: TRBD1
size: -
CDR3: CASSPRTGIGSGYTF
DNA: TGTGCCAGCAGTCCCCGGACAGGGATAGGATCTGGCTACACCTTC

J: TRBJ2-5
V: TRBV28
D: TRBD2
size: few
CDR3: CASSFGARTSGIETQYF
DNA: TGTGCCAGCAGTTTTGGAGCTCGGACTAGCGGGATAGAGACCCAGTACTTC

J: TRBJ2-5
V: TRBV11-3
D: TRBD2
size: -
CDR3: CASSLGLAAYETQYF
DNA: TGTGCCAGCAGCTTAGGACTAGCGGCGTATGAGACCCAGTACTTC

J: TRBJ2-7
V: TRBV27
D: TRBD2
size: -
CDR3: CASSPWTSGTSSYNEQYF
DNA: TGTGCCAGCAGTCCTTGGACTAGCGGGACTAGCTCCTACAATGAGCAGTACTTC

J: TRBJ1-5
V: TRBV24-1
D: -
size: -
CDR3: CATSVPAGQAHHQPQHF
DNA: TGTGCCACCAGTGTCCCCGCGGGGCAGGCCCATCATCAGCCCCAGCATTTT

J: TRBJ2-7
V: TRBV12-3/TRBV12-4
D: -
size: few
CDR3: CASSPHYSYEQYF
DNA: TGTGCCAGCAGTCCCCACTACTCCTACGAGCAGTACTTC

J: TRBJ2-7
V: TRBV20-1
D: -
size: few
CDR3: CSARDVGYEQYF
DNA: TGCAGTGCTAGAGATGTGGGTTACGAGCAGTACTTC

J: TRBJ2-5
V: TRBV4-2
D: -
size: -
CDR3: CASSQDWSDDRVYNEQYF
DNA: TGTGCCAGCAGCCAAGATTGGTCGGATGACCGCGTCTACAATGAGCAGTACTTC

J: TRBJ2-7
V: TRBV3-1
D: TRBD2
size: -
CDR3: CASSQVSGTSGRIHEQYF
DNA: TGTGCCAGCAGCCAAGTCTCCGGGACTAGCGGGAGAATCCACGAGCAGTACTTC

J: TRBJ2-5
V: TRBV20-1
D: TRBD2
size: few
CDR3: CSASFGRARETQYF
DNA: TGCAGTGCTAGCTTCGGGAGGGCCCGAGAGACCCAGTACTTC

J: TRBJ2-5
V: TRBV10-1
D: -
size: few
CDR3: CASSESGMETQYF
DNA: TGCGCCAGCAGTGAGTCGGGGATGGAGACCCAGTACTTC

J: TRBJ1-2
V: TRBV27
D: -
size: few
CDR3: CASSRGQTHYGYTF
DNA: TGTGCCAGCAGTAGAGGACAGACCCACTATGGCTACACCTTC